This paragraph covers one TCR beta chain sequence. This record belongs to a study of T-cell memory formation after mild COVID-19. Study overall: In these data, TCR clusters were largely donor specific.

Unmatched junction bases numbered 4, after V lost 2 bases and J lost 2 bases. CDR1 is MGHRA, CDR2 YSYEKL, per germline. This CDR3 has 16 residues. TCRdb re-called the 5' RACE reads through MiXCR, storing one row per CDR3 protein. The table records some 120,000 distinct CDR3 sequences, about 17% of them present only once. The specimen sequenced was PBMCs or a T cell subset sorted from them (not recorded which). The sequence derives from an adult woman who had mild COVID-19 (a few samples of this study predate the infection). Cell type and time point are not known. The chain employs TRBV4-1 and TRBJ2-7, with 12 nucleotides matching TRBD2. The CDR3 DNA reads TGCGCCAGCAGCCAAAGACTAGCGGGGGATACCTACGAGCAGTACTTC. It is translated as CASSQRLAGDTYEQYF.